This TCR beta chain came from a study of vaccination and CD4 T cells after COVID-19 (dated by TCRdb to between 2021 and 2022). Notes on the research overall: Six males and four females were included in the convalescent cohort, with two Hispanic individuals, seven Caucasians, two Asians and one multiracial person represented. Two doses of either the Pfizer-BioNTech BNT162b2 vaccine (n=8) or the Moderna mRNA-1273 vaccine (n=2) were administered to participants. Post-COVID blood samples were collected from convalescent patients a median of about 92 days after diagnosis, with a range of roughly 30 to 161 days. Post-vaccine blood samples were collected a median of approximately eleven weeks after the second vaccine dose, ranging from about 14 to 241 days. For stimulating the cultures, overlapping spike peptide pools were used, derived from SARS-CoV-2 as well as from the common cold coronaviruses HCoV-NL63, HCoV-OC43 and HCoV-229E. In control cultures, a CEFX viral epitope pool was used as positive control, an HIV-1 Nef peptide pool was used as negative control, or no peptide was added. In 10 COVID-19 convalescent patients and a few infection-naive healthy vaccine recipients, the spike-specific CD4+ TCR repertoire before mRNA vaccination was compared with the repertoire after mRNA vaccination. Overall study outcomes, separate from this receptor: Of the vaccine-specific clones in convalescent patients, 304 of 307, or nearly all, reacted only to SARS-CoV-2 spike and did not cross-react with common cold coronaviruses. In convalescent patients, a median 86.3% of post-vaccine SARS-CoV-2-reactive clones were detected only after vaccination, suggesting vaccine-specific priming. The study included relatively few convalescent patients and did not analyze early timepoints after natural infection. Although the median number of SARS-CoV-2-reactive clonotypes went up from some 23 after infection to some 37 after vaccination, the increase was not significant.

A remark on this clonotype: No cognate antigen has been identified for it. Base quality data are lacking; no much larger clone is found one base away.

The library relied on PCR. DNA from cultured CD4+ T cells underwent TCR sequencing with the Oncomine TCR Beta short-read assay at the Johns Hopkins FTIC core. The QIAamp micro DNA kit was used to extract genomic DNA from the cultured CD4+ T cells. The Oncomine TCR Beta libraries from cultured CD4+ T cells were pooled using unique dual indexes and then sequenced on an Illumina iSeq 100. Regarding the original processing steps: Non-productive sequences were removed, and CDR3s that did not start with C, did not end with F or W, or were shorter than 7 amino acids were discarded. Antigen-specific clonotypes were identified with the MANAFEST web application by comparing peptide-stimulated wells with reference and other culture wells. To be called positive, a clone needed an FDR below 0.05, an odds ratio above 5, and a productive frequency above 0.1% in at least two of three replicate wells. Clonotypes that were significantly expanded in both SARS-CoV-2 spike wells and at least one common cold coronavirus spike condition were defined as cross-reactive. CDR3 homology was assessed with Levenshtein distances (stringdist) and unrooted phylogenetic trees (ape) in R version 3.6.1. TCRdb's own reprocessing of the public reads used fastp at Q25 and MiXCR and kept productive beta chains. Each entry merges the rows of one CDR3 protein and shows their most common DNA and genes. These V and J calls rely on TCRdb rather than the paper's analysis. The sample has 20,000 to 25,000 distinct CDR3 sequences on record, 50% to 70% of them singletons. Jointly, the top ten make up about an eighth of the sample.

The label giving this sample's treatment or condition can be read as: roughly 11-day PBMC culture with coronavirus spike peptide pools or control peptides (ViraFEST assay). The study used the ViraFEST assay, which expanded antigen-specific T cells with peptide pools and then identified expanded clonotypes by TCR sequencing. Healthy vaccine recipients had no prior SARS-CoV-2 infection, confirmed by negative nucleocapsid antibody tests before and after vaccination. Each well held 2.2 million or so PBMCs cultured in IMDM containing roughly 5.4% human AB serum and around 10 IU/ml IL-2, with 9 to 10 ug/ml peptide pools added. Half of the culture medium was replaced with fresh IL-2-containing medium on days 3 and 7. After around 11 days of culture, CD4+ T cells were isolated by negative selection using the EasySep CD4+ T cell isolation kit. Ficoll-Paque Plus gradient centrifugation was used to isolate PBMCs from whole blood, and the isolated PBMCs were then either used fresh or cryopreserved at -140C. Triplicate wells were generally used for each culture condition.

Counted from cysteine to phenylalanine, this CDR3 has 15 amino acids. Just the 45-base CDR3 DNA is kept, in frame starting at base 1. For CDR1 and CDR2, the germline V gene lists MGHDK and SYGVNS. V and J are trimmed by 3 bases and 0 bases, and the gene matches miss 2 bases of the junction. The sequence joins TRBV25-1 to TRBJ1-1; the junction holds 9 bases that match TRBD1. The receptor comes from a human donor who received a COVID-19 vaccine. The specimen was CD4+ T cells from blood, cultured in vitro, collected after SARS-CoV-2 vaccination. The DNA is TGTGCCAGCAGTGAGACAGGGGGGATGAACACTGAAGCTTTCTTT. It codes for CASSETGGMNTEAFF.